This TCR beta chain was observed in a study of sequential checkpoint blockade in melanoma. The treatment denotes: randomized to nivolumab then ipilimumab (arm A) or the reverse (arm B). Trimming took off 0 bases at V and 5 bases at J, with 10 bases between the two ends. Germline loops: CDR1 LNHNV, CDR2 YYDKDF (reference sequence). The CDR3 totals 15 residues. Here immunoSEQ multiplex PCR was the method, and the copy in TCRdb shows in-frame clones only, minus some. The sample has 30,000 to 40,000 clones, more than 80% seen once. Sequenced here: CD8+ T cells sorted from blood (inferred from file names), sampled from a patient given nivolumab and ipilimumab in sequence. The sequence was collected from a human donor with melanoma. This chain connects TRBV15 to TRBJ1-4; tentative D call: TRBD1 (6 bases). This CDR3 reads CATSREDRRNEKLFF. As DNA, the CDR3 is TGTGCCACCAGCAGAGAGGACAGACGAAATGAAAAACTGTTTTTT.